The present T cell receptor (beta chain) was sequenced within a study of blood T cells in healthy people across ages. Study-wide results and caveats: Diversity was estimated from one million T cells, and these estimates were considered underestimates.

Then a second PCR, running roughly 7 to 11 cycles, was carried out with a sample-barcoded 5' primer and a J-beta primer mix. TCRdb re-called the 5' RACE reads through MiXCR, storing one row per CDR3 protein. The table records about a million distinct CDR3 sequences, roughly 52% of them present only once. Healthy Caucasian individuals from Russia aged about 6 to 100 served as donors. Donors gave 8.5 to 10 milliliters of peripheral blood apiece. In its sample, this clonotype was seen a few times. As yet, its antigen is unknown. V lost 0 bases and J 2 bases, leaving 12 bases between the germline ends. CDR3 length: 15 residues. Germline CDR1 is SGHRS and CDR2 is YFSETQ.

The clonotype was recovered from a man aged 25 to 45 in good health. Material for sequencing was blood. V gene TRBV5-1 combines with J gene TRBJ2-7; D tentatively reads TRBD1 or TRBD2 (5 bases each). This CDR3 reads CASSLGHRDAYEQYF. The CDR3 DNA reads as TGCGCCAGCAGCTTGGGGCACCGGGACGCCTACGAGCAGTACTTC.